This TCR beta chain was recovered during a study of regulatory and conventional T cells in RAG deficiency. Study-wide results and limits: Omenn patients showed >75% Treg-Tconv overlap and shorter CDR3 lengths.

Conventional CD4+ T cells were sorted from blood as CD25-low CD127-high cells. CDR3 size: 14 residues. Germline CDR1 reads LNHDA; CDR2 reads SQIVND (reference sequence). With 7 bases removed from V and 7 bases from J, the gap between germline ends came to 17 bases. Note on this clone: Its antigen is unidentified.

The table came from immunoSEQ multiplex PCR; TCRdb's copy has only in-frame clones and leaves some out. The data contain roughly 45,000 clones, 85% to 90% of them singletons. This sample also belongs to another study, concerning regulatory T cells. Per that study: Primers: 52 TRBV forward and 13 TRBJ reverse. Regulatory T cells showed the strongest V-J pair restriction and V/J gene skewing among patient repertoires.

The TCR comes from a human donor in good health. V usage is TRBV19 and J usage is TRBJ2-1; D might be TRBD2 (5 bases). Source material: CD4+ effector T cells sorted from blood. The CDR3 region has the DNA TGTGCCAGTACCCCAGTAGGAGGCGGGAATGAGCAGTTCTTC. This codes for CASTPVGGGNEQFF.